This T cell receptor (beta chain) was captured by sequencing in a study of blood T cell repertoires in COVID-19. Study-wide context: Specimens from acute and convalescent COVID-19 originated in the United States, Italy and Spain. Sources were T cells, B-cell-depleted T cells, or PBMCs; the material itself was cDNA or gDNA.

In the original processing: Reference gene primers were amplified, and this amplification served to estimate nucleated cell counts. Here immunoSEQ multiplex PCR was the method, and the copy in TCRdb shows in-frame clones only, minus some. The V and J calls and clone size come from that table; D and trimming were worked out from the DNA. Among tens of thousands of clones listed, roughly 87% were seen once. This CDR3 spans 14 amino acids. The V segment lost 3 bases and the J segment 8 bases; nucleotides outside the gene matches: 5. Germline V lookup: CDR1 LNHDA, CDR2 SQIVND (reference sequence). The receptor comes from a human donor with acute or convalescent COVID-19. The donor label of this sample is uncertain. The rearrangement uses TRBV19 and TRBJ2-1; TRBD2 matches at 9 bases. Sequenced material: peripheral blood. CDR3 residues: CASSILAGLDEQFF. The CDR3 DNA sequence: TGTGCCAGTAGTATCCTAGCGGGACTCGATGAGCAGTTCTTC.